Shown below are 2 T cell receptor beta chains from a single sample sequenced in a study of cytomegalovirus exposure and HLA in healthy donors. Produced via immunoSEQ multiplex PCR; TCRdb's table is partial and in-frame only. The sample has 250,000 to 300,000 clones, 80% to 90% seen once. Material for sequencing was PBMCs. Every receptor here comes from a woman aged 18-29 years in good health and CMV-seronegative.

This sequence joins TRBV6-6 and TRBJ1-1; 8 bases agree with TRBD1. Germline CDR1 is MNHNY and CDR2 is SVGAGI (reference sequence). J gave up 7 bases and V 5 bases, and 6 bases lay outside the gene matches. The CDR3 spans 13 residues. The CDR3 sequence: CASSTRQGFEAFF. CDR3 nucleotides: TGTGCCAGCAGTACCCGACAGGGGTTTGAAGCTTTCTTT.

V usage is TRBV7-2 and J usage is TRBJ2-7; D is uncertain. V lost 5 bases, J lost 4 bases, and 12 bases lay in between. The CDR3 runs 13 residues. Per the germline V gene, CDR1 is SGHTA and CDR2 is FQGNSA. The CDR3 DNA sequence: TGTGCCAGCAGCCCCACTACGGGTTACGAGCAGTACTTC. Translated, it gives CASSPTTGYEQYF.